This is a list of T cell receptor beta chains from one sample in a study of T cell responses to AZD1222 COVID-19 vaccine. Sequencing used immunoSEQ multiplex PCR; TCRdb keeps in-frame clones, though not all of them. Of 150,000 to 200,000 clones listed, over 80% are singletons. The starting material was peripheral blood, obtained on day 0 of MenACWY control vaccination. These receptors all stem from an adult in good health. Both conserved end residues are part of each CDR3. The order of the fields is D gene, V gene, clone size, J gene, CDR3 DNA, CDR3 protein. D genes are given only for firm matches. Clone sizes are given selectively: once, few, many, or a class where the clone is expanded.

D: .
V: TRBV12-5
size: .
J: TRBJ2-7
DNA: TGTGCTAGTGCCATGGGGCAGTTCGACGAGCAGTACTTC
CDR3: CASAMGQFDEQYF

D: .
V: TRBV14
size: .
J: TRBJ1-1
DNA: TGTGCCAGCAGCCGGGAACTGGGTATGAACACTGAAGCTTTCTTT
CDR3: CASSRELGMNTEAFF

D: .
V: TRBV7-8
size: .
J: TRBJ1-3
DNA: TGTGCCAGCAGCCCTTCTACAGGCTCTGGAAACACCATATATTTT
CDR3: CASSPSTGSGNTIYF

D: TRBD1
V: TRBV2
size: .
J: TRBJ1-6
DNA: TGTGCCAGCAGTCTCCGGGACAGTTTGGTTAATTCTTCACCCCTCCACTTT
CDR3: CASSLRDSLVNSSPLHF

D: TRBD1
V: TRBV13
size: .
J: TRBJ2-5
DNA: TGTGCCAGCAGCTTAGTGGACAGGGGAAGGGAGACCCAGTACTTC
CDR3: CASSLVDRGRETQYF

D: .
V: TRBV5-4
size: .
J: TRBJ1-6
DNA: TGTGCCAGCAAGGGGATGTCCTATAATTCACCCCTCCACTTT
CDR3: CASKGMSYNSPLHF

D: TRBD2
V: TRBV24-1
size: few
J: TRBJ2-1
DNA: TGTGCCACCAGTGATTTGCGGGGGGGCCTTTACAATGAGCAGTTCTTC
CDR3: CATSDLRGGLYNEQFF

D: TRBD1
V: TRBV6-6
size: few
J: TRBJ1-2
DNA: TGTGCCAGCAGTCCGCAGGGACAGGGGTTGAGGTACACCTTC
CDR3: CASSPQGQGLRYTF

D: TRBD1
V: TRBV2
size: .
J: TRBJ1-1
DNA: TGTGCCAGCCATAGGACAGGGGAGACTGAAGCTTTCTTT
CDR3: CASHRTGETEAFF

D: TRBD2
V: TRBV19
size: .
J: TRBJ2-5
DNA: TGTGCCAGTAGTCGCCTAGCGGGGGGGCTGGGAGAGACCCAGTACTTC
CDR3: CASSRLAGGLGETQYF

D: .
V: TRBV7-6
size: .
J: TRBJ1-2
DNA: TGTGCCAGCAGCCCCGGTTTCAATCCAGGTCGAACAGACTATGGCTACACCTTC
CDR3: CASSPGFNPGRTDYGYTF